Listed below are T cell receptor beta chains from one sample, sequenced in a study of cytomegalovirus exposure and HLA in healthy donors. Generated by immunoSEQ multiplex PCR, the TCRdb table keeps only in-frame clones and is missing some. The listing contains 100,000 to 150,000 clones. Sequenced input: PBMCs. The source is a man aged 40-49 years in good health and CMV-seronegative. Each CDR3 is given with its conserved first and last residue. The D gene is left open where the match is weak.

J: TRBJ2-3
V: TRBV25-1
D: TRBD2
CDR3: CASSEWSGRGTQYF
DNA: TGTGCCAGCAGTGAATGGAGCGGGAGGGGGACGCAGTATTTT

J: TRBJ1-1
V: TRBV11-3
D: -
CDR3: CASSHRVGYTEAFF
DNA: TGTGCCAGCAGCCACAGGGTGGGGTACACTGAAGCTTTCTTT

J: TRBJ1-1
V: TRBV30
D: -
CDR3: CASPGRGNTEAFF
DNA: TGTGCCTCTCCAGGTAGGGGGAACACTGAAGCTTTCTTT

J: TRBJ1-5
V: TRBV2
D: -
CDR3: CASSTEGDSNQPQHF
DNA: TGTGCCAGCAGTACTGAGGGGGATAGCAATCAGCCCCAGCATTTT

J: TRBJ2-2
V: TRBV5-1
D: -
CDR3: CASSLGGTSTGELFF
DNA: TGCGCCAGCAGCTTGGGGGGGACATCCACCGGGGAGCTGTTTTTT

J: TRBJ2-7
V: TRBV7-2
D: TRBD1
CDR3: CASSADRGRASEQYF
DNA: TGTGCCAGCAGCGCAGACAGGGGAAGGGCCAGCGAGCAGTACTTC

J: TRBJ2-1
V: TRBV18
D: TRBD1
CDR3: CASFRDRHNEQFF
DNA: TGTGCCAGCTTCAGGGACAGACACAATGAGCAGTTCTTC

J: TRBJ1-1
V: TRBV10-3
D: TRBD1
CDR3: CAISELYRTAGGTEAFF
DNA: TGTGCCATCAGTGAGTTATACCGGACGGCAGGGGGTACTGAAGCTTTCTTT

J: TRBJ1-1
V: TRBV28
D: TRBD1
CDR3: CASSSNVKRQGADTEAFF
DNA: TGTGCCAGCAGTTCAAACGTGAAAAGACAGGGGGCGGACACTGAAGCTTTCTTT

J: TRBJ1-2
V: TRBV6-5
D: -
CDR3: CASSYSHAREAYGYTF
DNA: TGTGCCAGCAGTTACTCTCACGCCAGGGAGGCATATGGCTACACCTTC

J: TRBJ1-1
V: TRBV9
D: -
CDR3: CASSVAVNTEAFF
DNA: TGTGCCAGCAGCGTAGCCGTTAACACTGAAGCTTTCTTT

J: TRBJ2-7
V: TRBV4-1
D: TRBD2
CDR3: CASSQLAGGAYEQYF
DNA: TGCGCCAGCAGCCAACTAGCGGGAGGGGCCTACGAGCAGTACTTC

J: TRBJ1-2
V: TRBV6-5
D: TRBD1
CDR3: CASRNAGQSVGGYTF
DNA: TGTGCCAGCAGGAACGCGGGACAGTCCGTAGGCGGCTACACCTTC

J: TRBJ2-7
V: TRBV7-9
D: -
CDR3: CASSLMGLDYSAYEQYF
DNA: TGTGCCAGCAGCTTAATGGGTCTGGACTACTCAGCCTACGAGCAGTACTTC